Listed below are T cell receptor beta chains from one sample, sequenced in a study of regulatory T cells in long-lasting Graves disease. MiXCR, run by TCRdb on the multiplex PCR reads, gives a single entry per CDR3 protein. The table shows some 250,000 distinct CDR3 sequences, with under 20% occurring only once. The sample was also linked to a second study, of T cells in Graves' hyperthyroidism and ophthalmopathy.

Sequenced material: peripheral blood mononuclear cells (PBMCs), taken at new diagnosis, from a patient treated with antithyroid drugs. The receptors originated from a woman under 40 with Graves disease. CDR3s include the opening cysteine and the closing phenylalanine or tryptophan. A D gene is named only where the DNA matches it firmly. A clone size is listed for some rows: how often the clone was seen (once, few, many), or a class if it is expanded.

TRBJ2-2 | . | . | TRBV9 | TGTGCCAGCAGCCCAGGGTCACAGTCGTCCACCGGGGAGCTGTTTTTT | CASSPGSQSSTGELFF
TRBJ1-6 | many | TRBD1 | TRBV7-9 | TGTGCCAGCAGCTTATTCAGAGAACAGGGGGTTTGGGGATGGGATTCACCCCTCCACTTT | CASSLFREQGVWGWDSPLHF
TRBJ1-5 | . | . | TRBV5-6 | TGTGCCAGCAGCTGGACACCAGATAGCAATCAGCCCCAGCATTTT | CASSWTPDSNQPQHF
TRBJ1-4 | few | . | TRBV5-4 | TGTGCCAGCAGACCCGACAGGAGGCACGAAAAACTGTTTTTT | CASRPDRRHEKLFF
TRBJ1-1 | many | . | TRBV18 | TGTGCCAGCTCACCCCTGGCGATCATGAACACTGAAGCTTTCTTT | CASSPLAIMNTEAFF
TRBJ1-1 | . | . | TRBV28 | TGTGCCAGCAGTTTATTGGTACAGGCGAACACTGAAGCTTTCTTT | CASSLLVQANTEAFF
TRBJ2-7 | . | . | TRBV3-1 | TGTGCCAGCAGCCCACAGGGCACACGCGGGGAGCAGTACTTC | CASSPQGTRGEQYF
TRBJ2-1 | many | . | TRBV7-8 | TGTGCCAGCAGTCAGGGGGGGGGCTTATTATCTCAGTTCTTC | CASSQGGGLLSQFF
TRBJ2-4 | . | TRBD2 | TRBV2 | TGTGCCAGCAGTGAACTAGCGGGGGGGCCGATCAAAAACATTCAGTACTTC | CASSELAGGPIKNIQYF
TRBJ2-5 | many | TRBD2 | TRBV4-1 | TGCGCCAGCGCCACCCGGCGGGGGTCGGGGGAGACCCAGTACTTC | CASATRRGSGETQYF
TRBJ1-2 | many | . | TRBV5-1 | TGCGCCAGCAGCCCGGGATACACCAGGAATGGCTACACCTTC | CASSPGYTRNGYTF